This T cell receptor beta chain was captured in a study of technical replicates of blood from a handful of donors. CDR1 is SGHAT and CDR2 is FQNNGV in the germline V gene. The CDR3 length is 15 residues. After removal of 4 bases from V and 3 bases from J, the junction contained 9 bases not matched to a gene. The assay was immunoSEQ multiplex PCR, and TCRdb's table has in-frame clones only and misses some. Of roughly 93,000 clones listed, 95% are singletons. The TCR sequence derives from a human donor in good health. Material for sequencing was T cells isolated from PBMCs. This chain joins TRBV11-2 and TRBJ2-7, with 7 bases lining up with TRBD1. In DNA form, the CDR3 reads TGTGCCAGCAGCTACAGCCGGACAGGTATCTACGAGCAGTACTTC. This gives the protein CASSYSRTGIYEQYF.